What follows is one T cell receptor (beta chain) and its context. The antigen is unknown. In germline, CDR1 is MGHRA, CDR2 YSYEKL. The CDR3 covers 16 residues. The V gene end was trimmed by 1 base and the J gene end by 9 bases; junction bases not matched to a gene: 12. This record belongs to a study of OX40 agonist ivuxolimab in advanced cancers. Background on the study: Patients in the trial were receiving intravenous ivuxolimab every 2 weeks, at doses of 0.01 to 10 mg/kg. Each dose-escalation patient presented with hepatocellular carcinoma, melanoma, renal cell or head and neck cancer. General study points: Part of the nonresponder group also had normalized T-cell clonal expansion that was low.

Produced via immunoSEQ multiplex PCR; TCRdb's table is partial and in-frame only. Here the sample spans 40,000 to 60,000 clones, over 75% being singletons. Sequencing was performed on CD4+ or CD8+ T cells sorted from blood, taken in a trial of the OX40 agonist ivuxolimab. V is TRBV4-1 and J is TRBJ2-1; 7 nucleotides match TRBD2. The receptor's source is an adult with an advanced solid tumor such as melanoma, head and neck, liver or kidney cancer. CDR3 in amino acids: CASSQVGLVLGAEQFF. CDR3 nucleotide sequence: TGCGCCAGCAGCCAAGTCGGACTAGTACTCGGAGCTGAGCAGTTCTTC.